This TCR beta chain was identified in a study of neoadjuvant anti-PD-1 for oral cavity cancer. TCRdb's table, derived via immunoSEQ multiplex PCR, lists solely in-frame clones and lacks some. The sample lists some 71,000 clones; about 86% were seen once. Germline V CDR1 and CDR2: SGDLS, YYNGEE. This CDR3 has 16 residues. Trimming removed 4 bases from V and 5 bases from J; junction bases left unmatched: 6. The J gene is TRBJ2-3, the V gene TRBV9; TRBD2 matches at 14 bases. The source was PBMCs, collected before nivolumab (anti-PD-1) treatment. This TCR came from a person aged 35-79 years with oral cavity squamous cell carcinoma. The CDR3 reads CASSTTSGRAGDTQYF. In DNA, the CDR3 is TGTGCCAGCAGCACGACTAGCGGGAGGGCCGGAGATACGCAGTATTTT.